This T cell receptor beta chain was recovered during a study of cytomegalovirus exposure and HLA in healthy donors. Whole-study findings and limits: Later on, a genetic analysis was performed. It linked a missense variant in DCLRE1C with V- and J-gene trimming of TCR beta. Later work showed greater clonal expansion in HLA-associated TCR beta chains than in equally common others.

Remarks on this clone: What it binds is unknown.

The PCR had 60 Vbeta and 13 Jbeta primers. TCRdb keeps only in-frame clones here, not all; method: immunoSEQ multiplex PCR. The sample holds around 150,000 clones, roughly 72% seen once. The germline V gene has CDR1 SEHNR and CDR2 FQNEAQ (reference sequence). This CDR3 spans 16 amino acids. Trimming left V 0 bases short and J 8 bases short, with 16 bases between. This receptor was obtained from a man in his forties or fifties in good health and CMV-seropositive. The rearrangement joins TRBV7-9 to TRBJ1-4, with unresolved D. Specimen: PBMCs. DNA of the CDR3: TGTGCCAGCAGCTTAGCGCCGACGGGGAGCGGCGAAAAACTGTTTTTT. It is translated as CASSLAPTGSGEKLFF. The entire variable domain, with the rest obtained from reference TRBV7-9 and TRBJ1-4, is as follows: DTGVSQNPRHKITKRGQNVTFRCDPISEHNRLYWYRQTLGQGPEFLTYFQNEAQLEKSRLLSDRFSAERPKGSFSTLEIQRTEQGDSAMYLCASSLAPTGSGEKLFFGSGTQLSVL.